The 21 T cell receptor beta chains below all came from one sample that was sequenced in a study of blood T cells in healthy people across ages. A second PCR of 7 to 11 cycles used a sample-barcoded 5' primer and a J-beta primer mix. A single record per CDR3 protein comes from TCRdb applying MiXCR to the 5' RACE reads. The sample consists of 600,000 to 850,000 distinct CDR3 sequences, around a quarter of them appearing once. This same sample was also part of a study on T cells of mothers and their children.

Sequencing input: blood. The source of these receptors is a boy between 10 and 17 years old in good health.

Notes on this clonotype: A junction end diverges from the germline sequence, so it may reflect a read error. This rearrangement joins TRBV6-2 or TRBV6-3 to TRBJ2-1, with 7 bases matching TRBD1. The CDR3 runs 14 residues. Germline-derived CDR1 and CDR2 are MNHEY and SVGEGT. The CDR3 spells CGSMGTVAYNEQFF. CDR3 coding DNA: TGTGGCAGCATGGGGACAGTCGCCTACAATGAGCAGTTCTTC.

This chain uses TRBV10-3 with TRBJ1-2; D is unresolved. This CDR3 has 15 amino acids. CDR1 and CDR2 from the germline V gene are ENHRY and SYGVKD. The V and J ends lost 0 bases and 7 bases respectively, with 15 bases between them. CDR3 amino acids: CAISESELGFRGYTF. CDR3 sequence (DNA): TGTGCCATCAGTGAGTCGGAGTTGGGGTTTCGTGGCTACACCTTC.

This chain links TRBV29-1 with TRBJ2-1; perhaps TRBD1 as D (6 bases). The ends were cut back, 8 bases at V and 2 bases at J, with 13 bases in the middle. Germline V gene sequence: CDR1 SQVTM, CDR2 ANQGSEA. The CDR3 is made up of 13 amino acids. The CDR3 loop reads CSSRDTAYNEQFF. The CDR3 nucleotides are TGCAGCTCCCGGGACACGGCCTACAATGAGCAGTTCTTC.

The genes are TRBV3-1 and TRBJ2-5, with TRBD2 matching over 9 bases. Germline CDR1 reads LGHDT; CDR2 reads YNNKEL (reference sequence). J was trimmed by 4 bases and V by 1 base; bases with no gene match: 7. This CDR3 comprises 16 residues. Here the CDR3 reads CASSQGVAGARETQYF. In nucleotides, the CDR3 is TGTGCCAGCAGCCAAGGAGTAGCGGGAGCTCGAGAGACCCAGTACTTC.

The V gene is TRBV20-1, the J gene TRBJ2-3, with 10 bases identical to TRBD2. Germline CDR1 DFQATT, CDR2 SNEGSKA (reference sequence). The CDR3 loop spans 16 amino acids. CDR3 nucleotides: TGCAGCGCCCAGGGAGGGCTAGCGGGGGTCACAGATACGCAGTATTTT. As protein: CSAQGGLAGVTDTQYF.

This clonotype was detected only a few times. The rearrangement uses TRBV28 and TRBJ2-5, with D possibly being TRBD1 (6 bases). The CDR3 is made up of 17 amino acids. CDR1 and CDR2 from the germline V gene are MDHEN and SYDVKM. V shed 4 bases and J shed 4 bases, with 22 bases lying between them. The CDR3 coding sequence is TGTGCCAGCAGTTCGTATGCCGGGGACATTCTCGCAGAGACCCAGTACTTC. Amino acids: CASSSYAGDILAETQYF. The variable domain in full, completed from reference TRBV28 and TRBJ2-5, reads DVKVTQSSRYLVKRTGEKVFLECVQDMDHENMFWYRQDPGLGLRLIYFSYDVKMKEKGDIPEGYSVSREKKERFSLILESASTNQTSMYLCASSSYAGDILAETQYFGPGTRLLVL.

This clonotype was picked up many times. CDR3 region: CASSGNTGELFF. As DNA, the CDR3 is TGTGCCAGCAGCGGGAACACCGGGGAGCTGTTTTTT. This chain links TRBV25-1 with TRBJ2-2; D unresolved. The CDR3 runs 12 residues. The V end lost 6 bases, the J end lost 1 base, and 3 bases lay between the germline ends. Per germline, CDR1 MGHDK and CDR2 SYGVNS.

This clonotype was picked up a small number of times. The CDR3 reads CASSSGVPGSGNTIYF. In nucleotides, the CDR3 is TGTGCCAGCAGTTCAGGGGTTCCCGGCTCTGGAAACACCATATATTTT. V and J are TRBV27 and TRBJ1-3, with TRBD1 as a possible D gene (6 bases). Germline CDR1 and CDR2: MNHEY and SMNVEV (reference sequence). V was clipped by 4 bases and J by 0 bases, with 13 bases between them. The CDR3 length is 16 residues.

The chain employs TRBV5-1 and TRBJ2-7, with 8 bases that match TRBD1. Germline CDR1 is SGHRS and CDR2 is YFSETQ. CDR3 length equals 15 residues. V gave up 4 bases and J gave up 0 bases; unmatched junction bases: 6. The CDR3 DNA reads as TGCGCCAGCAGCATTCCCGGGACAGGCTCCTACGAGCAGTACTTC. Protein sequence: CASSIPGTGSYEQYF. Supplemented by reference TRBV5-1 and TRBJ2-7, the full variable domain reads KAGVTQTPRYLIKTRGQQVTLSCSPISGHRSVSWYQQTPGQGLQFLFEYFSETQRNKGNFPGRFSGRQFSNSRSEMNVSTLELGDSALYLCASSIPGTGSYEQYFGPGTRLTVT.

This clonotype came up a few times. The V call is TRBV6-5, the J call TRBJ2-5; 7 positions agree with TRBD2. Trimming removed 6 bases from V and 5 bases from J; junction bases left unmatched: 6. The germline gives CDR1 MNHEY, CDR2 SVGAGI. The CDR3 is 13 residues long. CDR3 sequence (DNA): TGTGCCAGCAGACCGACCGGGAGGGAGACCCAGTACTTC. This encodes CASRPTGRETQYF.

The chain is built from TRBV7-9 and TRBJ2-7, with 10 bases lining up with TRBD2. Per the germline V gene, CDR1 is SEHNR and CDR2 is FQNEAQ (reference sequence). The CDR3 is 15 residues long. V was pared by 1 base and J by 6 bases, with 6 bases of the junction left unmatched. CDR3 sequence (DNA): TGTGCCAGCAGCTTAGTTCTAGCGGGGGTCTTCGAGCAGTACTTC. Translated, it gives CASSLVLAGVFEQYF.

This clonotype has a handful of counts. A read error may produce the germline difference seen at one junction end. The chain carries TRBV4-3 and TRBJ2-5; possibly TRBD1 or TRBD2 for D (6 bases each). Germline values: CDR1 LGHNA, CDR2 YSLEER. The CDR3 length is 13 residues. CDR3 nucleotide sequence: TGCGCCAGCAGCCAAGAACCTGGGGGGCCCCAAATTTTT. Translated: CASSQEPGGPQIF.

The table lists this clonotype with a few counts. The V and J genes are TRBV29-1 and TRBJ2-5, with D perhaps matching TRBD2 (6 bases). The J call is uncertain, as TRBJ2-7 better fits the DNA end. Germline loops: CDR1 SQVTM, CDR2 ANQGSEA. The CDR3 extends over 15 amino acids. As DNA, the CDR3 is TGCAGCGCTAGTGGCAAATTGGGGACTGGATACGAGCAGTACTTC. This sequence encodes CSASGKLGTGYEQYF.

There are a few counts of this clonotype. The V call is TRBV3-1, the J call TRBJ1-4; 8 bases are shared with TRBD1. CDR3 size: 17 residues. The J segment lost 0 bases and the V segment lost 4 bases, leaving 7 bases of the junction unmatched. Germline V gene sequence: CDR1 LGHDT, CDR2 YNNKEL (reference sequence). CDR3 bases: TGTGCCAGCAGCCTGACAGGGGCCCCTGCAACTAATGAAAAACTGTTTTTT. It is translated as CASSLTGAPATNEKLFF.

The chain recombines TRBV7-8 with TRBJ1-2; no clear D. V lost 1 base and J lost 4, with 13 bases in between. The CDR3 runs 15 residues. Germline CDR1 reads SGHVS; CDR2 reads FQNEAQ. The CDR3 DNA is TGTGCCAGCAGCTTAGGAACCAGAGGGATCTATGGCTACACCTTC. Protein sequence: CASSLGTRGIYGYTF.

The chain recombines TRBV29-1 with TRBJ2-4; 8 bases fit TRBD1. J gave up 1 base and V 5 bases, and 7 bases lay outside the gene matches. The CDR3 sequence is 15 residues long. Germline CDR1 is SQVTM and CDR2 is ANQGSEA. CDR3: CSVQNHRGAKNIQYF. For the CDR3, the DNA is TGCAGCGTTCAAAACCACAGGGGGGCCAAAAACATTCAGTACTTC.

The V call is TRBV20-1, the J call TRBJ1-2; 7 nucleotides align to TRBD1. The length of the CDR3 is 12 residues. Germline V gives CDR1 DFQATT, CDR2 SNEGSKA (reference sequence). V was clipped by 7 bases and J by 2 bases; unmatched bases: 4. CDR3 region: CSVGQANYGYTF. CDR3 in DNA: TGCAGTGTTGGACAGGCCAACTATGGCTACACCTTC.

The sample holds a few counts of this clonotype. CDR3 nucleotide sequence: TGTGCCAGCAGTTCCACGGGGACTAGCGGGATAGAGACCCAGTACTTC. Protein: CASSSTGTSGIETQYF. The chain joins TRBV28 to TRBJ2-5; 13 positions match TRBD2. Per germline, CDR1 MDHEN and CDR2 SYDVKM. The CDR3 is made up of 16 amino acids. V dropped 4 bases and J dropped 4; count of bases not matched to a gene: 6.

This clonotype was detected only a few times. The CDR3 loop is CASSPGLAGALDFYEQYF. CDR3 coding DNA: TGTGCCAGCAGCCCGGGACTAGCGGGAGCCCTTGACTTCTACGAGCAGTACTTC. The chain combines TRBV7-6 with TRBJ2-7, with 14 bases lining up with TRBD2. Germline V lookup: CDR1 SGHVS, CDR2 FNYEAQ. Trimming removed 5 bases from V and 3 bases from J; junction bases left unmatched: 12. The CDR3 loop spans 18 amino acids. Based on the CDR3 plus reference TRBV7-6 and TRBJ2-7, the full variable domain is GAGVSQSPRYKVTKRGQDVALRCDPISGHVSLYWYRQALGQGPEFLTYFNYEAQQDKSGLPNDRFSAERPEGSISTLTIQRTEQRDSAMYRCASSPGLAGALDFYEQYFGPGTRLTVT.

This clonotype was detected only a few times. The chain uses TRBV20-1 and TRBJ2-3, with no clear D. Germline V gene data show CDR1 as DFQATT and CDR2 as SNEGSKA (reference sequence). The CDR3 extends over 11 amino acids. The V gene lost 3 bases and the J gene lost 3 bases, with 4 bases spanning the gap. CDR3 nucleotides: TGCAGTGCTAGGAGAACAGATACGCAGTATTTT. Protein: CSARRTDTQYF.

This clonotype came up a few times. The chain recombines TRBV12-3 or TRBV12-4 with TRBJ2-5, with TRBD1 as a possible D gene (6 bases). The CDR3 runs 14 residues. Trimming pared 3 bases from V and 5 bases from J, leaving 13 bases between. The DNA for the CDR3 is TGTGCCAGCAGTTTTGACTTCACAGGGGAGACCCAGTACTTC. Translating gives CASSFDFTGETQYF.